The present TCR beta chain was sequenced within a study of spatial heterogeneity in lung cancer. About the research overall: In the raw reads, each unique TCR and UMI combination was present more than ten times on average.

MiXCR was run by TCRdb on the 5' RACE reads, yielding one entry per CDR3 protein. The sample consists of more than 95,000 distinct CDR3 sequences, more than 10% of them appearing once. Time point reported: blood at routine non-recurrence follow-up after resection. Whole RNA from tumor, nontumor lung or frozen PBMC was sequenced unsorted. CDR3 length: 15 amino acids. With 0 bases removed from V and 6 bases from J, the gap between germline ends came to 12 bases. Germline V gene lookup returns CDR1 MGHRA and CDR2 YSYEKL. The sequencing here drew on PBMCs, taken at follow-up. The sequence was obtained from a male donor with early-stage non-small cell lung cancer. The rearrangement links TRBV4-1 to TRBJ1-5; D is possibly TRBD1 (6 bases). CDR3 region: CASSQDQGTFQPQHF. CDR3 DNA: TGCGCCAGCAGCCAAGATCAGGGGACCTTTCAGCCCCAGCATTTT.